This TCR beta chain was captured by sequencing in a study of identical twins. The study, taken as a whole, reports: Twin sharing of out-of-frame TCR alpha was underestimated by models in monozygotic pairs.

In TCRdb, the 5' RACE reads were re-called with MiXCR into one record per CDR3 protein. The sample contains about 690,000 distinct CDR3 sequences, less than 25% of which appear only once. With regard to this clonotype: The antigen is not known.

Trimming took 0 bases from V and 6 from J, leaving 7 bases between them. CDR1 SGHDT and CDR2 YYEEEE come from the germline V gene. The CDR3 totals 12 residues. These data were also filed under a second study, of T cells expressing NK-cell markers.

The receptor was derived from a woman under 30 in good health. Sequencing used PBMCs. The chain uses TRBV5-6 and TRBJ2-7, with D unclear. The DNA of the CDR3 is TGTGCCAGCAGCTTGGTGATCACCGAGCAGTACTTC. This encodes CASSLVITEQYF.